The 15 T cell receptor beta chains below come from one sample, sequenced in a study of blood T cell repertoires in COVID-19. Sequencing used immunoSEQ multiplex PCR; TCRdb keeps in-frame clones, though not all of them. The table records nearly 110,000 clones, roughly nine tenths of them present only once. The material sequenced was peripheral blood. These receptors were collected from a man aged 35 to 55 with active or convalescent COVID-19.

The J gene is TRBJ1-2, the V gene TRBV19; D gene uncertain. Looked up from germline, CDR1 is LNHDA and CDR2 is SQIVND (reference sequence). There are 12 residues in the CDR3. V lost 5 bases, J lost 4 bases, and 8 bases lay in between. The CDR3 spells CASSPRGYGYTF. The CDR3 DNA sequence: TGTGCCAGTAGTCCCCGGGGCTATGGCTACACCTTC. Together with reference TRBV19 and TRBJ1-2, the CDR3 gives the full variable domain: DGGITQSPKYLFRKEGQNVTLSCEQNLNHDAMYWYRQDPGQGLRLIYYSQIVNDFQKGDIAEGYSVSREKKESFPLTVTSAQKNPTAFYLCASSPRGYGYTFGSGTRLTVV.

This clone was picked up a small number of times. The CDR3 spells CASSQVGGTGELFF. The CDR3 DNA follows: TGTGCCAGCAGCCAAGTTGGAGGGACCGGGGAGCTGTTTTTT. V and J are TRBV3-1 (or the pseudogene TRBV3-2) and TRBJ2-2; D is possibly TRBD2 (6 bases). V was shortened by 1 base and J by 5 bases, with 8 bases between the two germline ends. Germline values: CDR1 LGHDT, CDR2 YNNKEL (reference sequence). The CDR3 loop spans 14 amino acids.

The chain has TRBV5-4 and TRBJ2-3; 8 nucleotides align to TRBD2. The junction had 8 bases not matched to a gene; V was cut back by 4 bases and J by 4 bases. CDR3 size: 15 residues. Germline CDR1 and CDR2: SGHNT and YYREEE (reference sequence). The CDR3 is CASSIRLASSDTQYF. CDR3 bases: TGTGCCAGCAGCATAAGACTAGCGTCCTCAGATACGCAGTATTTT.

The chain uses TRBV28 and TRBJ2-7; no definite D call. CDR1 MDHEN and CDR2 SYDVKM come from the germline V gene. This CDR3 comprises 13 residues. The V end was cut by 5 bases, the J end by 5 bases, with 13 bases between. The CDR3 bases are TGTGCCAGCAGTCCCGCCGGTCGCAACGAGCAGTACTTC. Residues: CASSPAGRNEQYF.

This chain connects TRBV7-9 to TRBJ2-6; tentatively, D is TRBD2 (8 bases). The CDR3 has 18 amino acids. V was trimmed by 2 bases and J by 0 bases, leaving 14 bases between them. CDR1 and CDR2 (germline): SEHNR, FQNEAQ (reference sequence). The CDR3 loop is CASSLTGGGGSGANVLTF. The CDR3 DNA follows: TGTGCCAGCAGCTTAACGGGAGGGGGCGGCTCTGGGGCCAACGTCCTGACTTTC.

The V call is TRBV19, the J call TRBJ2-7, with D perhaps TRBD1 (6 bases). CDR3 size: 13 residues. In germline, CDR1 is LNHDA, CDR2 SQIVND (reference sequence). V lost 3 bases to trimming and J lost 2 bases, with 8 bases between them. The CDR3 DNA follows: TGTGCCAGTAGTATGCGACAGGCCTACGAGCAGTACTTC. Translation: CASSMRQAYEQYF.

The chain combines TRBV13 with TRBJ2-3; tentative D call: TRBD1 (6 bases). This CDR3 is 17 amino acids long. CDR1 and CDR2 from the germline V gene are PRHDT and FYEKMQ (reference sequence). V lost 5 bases and J 2 bases, leaving 20 bases between the germline ends. The CDR3 sequence is CASSTFGQSSLTDTQYF. The CDR3 bases are TGTGCCAGCAGCACCTTCGGACAGTCTAGCCTCACAGATACGCAGTATTTT. The full variable domain, with the rest looked up from reference TRBV13 and TRBJ2-3, is AAGVIQSPRHLIKEKRETATLKCYPIPRHDTVYWYQQGPGQDPQFLISFYEKMQSDKGSIPDRFSAQQFSDYHSELNMSSLELGDSALYFCASSTFGQSSLTDTQYFGPGTRLTVL.

This chain connects TRBV6-2 or TRBV6-3 to TRBJ2-1, with 12 bases that match TRBD2. After removal of 4 bases from V and 7 bases from J, the junction contained 17 bases not matched to a gene. Looked up from germline, CDR1 is MNHEY and CDR2 is SVGEGT. CDR3 length equals 19 residues. Here the CDR3 DNA reads TGTGCCAGCAGTTCGAGACTAGCGGGAGTGAAGGGGATTGGGAATGAGCAGTTCTTC. Translated, it gives CASSSRLAGVKGIGNEQFF.

This rearrangement joins TRBV7-3 to TRBJ1-1; no definite D call. Germline V gene sequence: CDR1 SGHTA, CDR2 FQGTGA. There are 16 residues in the CDR3. V was clipped by 4 bases and J by 4 bases, with 19 bases between them. CDR3 residues: CASSSAPGVGVTEAFF. In nucleotides, the CDR3 is TGTGCCAGCAGCTCGGCCCCGGGAGTAGGCGTCACTGAAGCTTTCTTT.

A note on this clone: A read error may account for a junction end that differs from germline. The chain links TRBV25-1 to TRBJ1-2; 7 bases line up with TRBD1. This CDR3 region has 12 residues. Germline CDR1 is MGHDK and CDR2 is SYGVNS. The DNA for the CDR3 is TGTGCCAGCTCAAAGACAGGGAATGGCTGCACCTTC. Translated: CASSKTGNGCTF.

This chain uses TRBV6-6 with TRBJ1-5, with D unclear. The CDR3 has 14 residues. V gave up 5 bases and J gave up 2 bases, with 10 bases separating them. Looked up from germline, CDR1 is MNHNY and CDR2 is SVGAGI (reference sequence). The CDR3 loop reads CASSQEVRNQPQHF. The CDR3 nucleotides are TGTGCCAGCAGTCAAGAGGTTCGCAATCAGCCCCAGCATTTT.

The chain has TRBV7-2 and TRBJ2-1; TRBD2 aligns across 9 bases. The ends lost 6 bases at V and 6 bases at J; junction bases unmatched: 9. The germline gives CDR1 SGHTA, CDR2 FQGNSA. There are 15 residues in the CDR3. The CDR3 reads CASSLSGSHSNEQFF. CDR3 nucleotides: TGTGCCAGCAGTCTTAGCGGGAGCCATAGCAATGAGCAGTTCTTC. The full variable domain, in which reference TRBV7-2 and TRBJ2-1 provide the parts outside the CDR3, is GAGVSQSPSNKVTEKGKDVELRCDPISGHTALYWYRQSLGQGLEFLIYFQGNSAPDKSGLPSDRFSAERTGGSVSTLTIQRTQQEDSAVYLCASSLSGSHSNEQFFGPGTRLTVL.

In its sample, this clone was seen once. The J gene is TRBJ2-1, the V gene TRBV18, with 8 bases aligning to TRBD1. J gave up 9 bases and V 2 bases, and 6 bases lay outside the gene matches. There are 14 residues in the CDR3. Germline CDR1 reads KGHSH; CDR2 reads LQKENI. CDR3 residues: CASSPRDRGGEQFF. The DNA for the CDR3 is TGTGCCAGCTCACCAAGAGACAGGGGAGGTGAGCAGTTCTTC.

The V call is TRBV28, the J call TRBJ2-6; 10 nucleotides line up with TRBD1. Germline CDR1 is MDHEN and CDR2 is SYDVKM. The trim removed 7 bases at V and 0 bases at J, leaving 6 bases unmatched. The CDR3 consists of 17 residues. The chain's CDR3 is CASIPTGGVSGANVLTF. DNA for the CDR3: TGTGCCAGCATCCCGACAGGGGGCGTCTCTGGGGCCAACGTCCTGACTTTC.

This chain uses TRBV9 with TRBJ1-6; possibly TRBD1 for D (6 bases). Trimming stripped 0 bases from V and 7 bases from J, with 11 bases between. In germline, CDR1 is SGDLS, CDR2 YYNGEE. The CDR3 runs 15 residues. CDR3 region: CASSVGGGSNSPLHF. CDR3 DNA sequence: TGTGCCAGCAGCGTAGGAGGGGGATCAAATTCACCCCTCCACTTT. The variable domain in full, with the rest retrieved from reference TRBV9 and TRBJ1-6, is DSGVTQTPKHLITATGQRVTLRCSPRSGDLSVYWYQQSLDQGLQFLIQYYNGEERAKGNILERFSAQQFPDLHSELNLSSLELGDSALYFCASSVGGGSNSPLHFGNGTRLTVT.